This TCR beta chain was identified during a study of PD-1 blockade in classical Hodgkin lymphoma. Notes on the study in general: CD4+ TCR diversity climbed significantly by C4D1, unlike CD8+ TCR diversity. Patients newly diagnosed and complete responders had comparable baseline diversity. Baseline TCR diversity was reportedly lower in newly diagnosed patients than in healthy donors. It was reported as lower still in relapsed/refractory patients.

Stated time point: cycle 4 day 1 (C4D1), after around six weeks of nivolumab. Every patient had relapsed following autologous stem cell transplantation, and cohorts differed in brentuximab vedotin exposure. TCRdb keeps only in-frame clones here, not all; method: immunoSEQ multiplex PCR. The sample has approximately 84,000 clones, more than 80% seen once. This CDR3 contains 17 residues. J lost 0 bases, V lost 0 bases, and 9 bases had no gene match. Germline CDR1 and CDR2: SGHTS and YDEGEE. A word on this clone: Its antigen remains unidentified.

The TCR comes from a human donor with classical Hodgkin lymphoma. This sequence joins TRBV5-8 and TRBJ2-7; TRBD1 matches 7 bases. The input for sequencing was peripheral blood mononuclear cells (PBMCs), taken before the fourth cycle of nivolumab. This CDR3 is CASSLGALGTASYEQYF. For the CDR3, the DNA is TGTGCCAGCAGCTTGGGCGCACTCGGGACAGCCTCCTACGAGCAGTACTTC.